The 30 T cell receptor beta chains given below trace back to one sample, sequenced in a study of blood T cell repertoires in COVID-19. Produced via immunoSEQ multiplex PCR; TCRdb's table is partial and in-frame only. The sample records more than 200,000 clones, about 91% being singletons. The source material was peripheral blood. The origin of the receptors is a woman in her thirties with COVID-19, enrolled during active disease.

V is TRBV7-2 and J is TRBJ2-7; possible D gene TRBD1, 7 bases. Germline assignment: CDR1 SGHTA and CDR2 FQGNSA. V lost 5 bases to trimming and J lost 5 bases, with 16 bases between them. The CDR3 is 14 residues long. In DNA, the CDR3 is TGTGCCAGCAGCCCCCAGGGGGGCCGGGACGAGCAGTACTTC. Amino acid sequence: CASSPQGGRDEQYF.

This CDR3 reads CASSKGPGEDTQYF. The CDR3 region has the DNA TGTGCCAGTAGTAAGGGGCCAGGGGAAGATACGCAGTATTTT. The rearrangement uses TRBV19 and TRBJ2-3; a possible D gene is TRBD1 (6 bases). V lost 4 bases, J lost 5 bases, and 13 bases lay in between. Germline V gives CDR1 LNHDA, CDR2 SQIVND (reference sequence). This CDR3 has 14 residues.

Concerning this clone itself: One end of the junction fails to match germline, which may point to a read error. This rearrangement joins TRBV7-6 to TRBJ2-1; TRBD1 agrees at 7 bases. The CDR3 loop spans 12 amino acids. CDR1 and CDR2 from the germline V gene are SGHVS and FNYEAQ. The CDR3 nucleotides are TGTGCCAGCAGCCCACGGGACAGAGCGTTTATCTTC. This encodes CASSPRDRAFIF.

The chain is built from TRBV19 and TRBJ1-2; 11 bases fit TRBD1. CDR1 is LNHDA, CDR2 SQIVND, per germline (reference sequence). The CDR3 spans 17 residues. V was pared by 1 base and J by 5 bases, with 9 bases of the junction left unmatched. CDR3 residues: CASSIVWTGGPPYGYTF. In DNA, the CDR3 is TGTGCCAGTAGTATAGTATGGACAGGGGGCCCCCCATATGGCTACACCTTC.

This clone was detected only a few times. The gene calls are TRBV7-8 and TRBJ1-2; D unresolved. The V gene's germline CDR1 is SGHVS and CDR2 FQNEAQ. The ends were cut back, 5 bases at V and 9 bases at J, with 22 bases in the middle. The CDR3 length is 15 residues. Here the CDR3 reads CASSPRREAMISYTF. CDR3 coding DNA: TGTGCCAGCAGCCCTCGAAGGGAGGCTATGATAAGCTACACCTTC.

V and J are TRBV20-1 and TRBJ2-5, with no clear D. The V gene lost 4 bases and the J gene lost 3 bases, with 3 bases spanning the gap. The CDR3 spans 10 residues. The germline gives CDR1 DFQATT, CDR2 SNEGSKA (reference sequence). The CDR3 coding sequence is TGCAGTGCTACAGAAGAGACCCAGTACTTC. Encoded protein: CSATEETQYF.

The chain links TRBV28 to TRBJ1-1, with D uncertain. The CDR3 spans 16 residues. Germline lookup yields CDR1 MDHEN and CDR2 SYDVKM. V lost 5 bases to trimming and J lost 11 bases, with 27 bases between them. The CDR3, as DNA: TGTGCCAGCAGTCCTCCCCCAGCAGGCCGTTATTTCTGGGCTTTCTTT. Translating gives CASSPPPAGRYFWAFF.

This chain connects TRBV6-2 or TRBV6-3 to TRBJ2-1, with TRBD2 identical over 7 bases. From germline, CDR1 is MNHEY and CDR2 SVGEGT. Trimming at V came to 0 bases and at J to 3 bases, leaving 8 bases not matched to a gene. This CDR3 is 17 amino acids long. Here the CDR3 DNA reads TGTGCCAGCAGTTACTCGCCCCCTAGCGGTATCTACAATGAGCAGTTCTTC. It is translated as CASSYSPPSGIYNEQFF.

The gene calls are TRBV27 and TRBJ2-2; 7 nucleotides align to TRBD1. This CDR3 is 15 amino acids long. CDR1 is MNHEY, CDR2 SMNVEV, per germline (reference sequence). The J segment lost 2 bases and the V segment lost 4 bases, leaving 4 bases of the junction unmatched. The CDR3 DNA sequence: TGTGCCAGCAGTTATCGGGACAGAAACACCGGGGAGCTGTTTTTT. This gives the protein CASSYRDRNTGELFF.

The chain has TRBV7-8 and TRBJ2-7; weak D call: TRBD2 (6 bases). The V end was cut by 1 base, the J end by 0 bases, with 16 bases between. CDR3 size: 17 residues. Germline CDR1 is SGHVS and CDR2 is FQNEAQ. The CDR3 nucleotides are TGTGCCAGCAGCTTAGGAGGAGGGACCTCCAGCTCCTACGAGCAGTACTTC. Amino acid sequence: CASSLGGGTSSSYEQYF.

The J gene is TRBJ2-6, the V gene TRBV2, with a weak D call TRBD2 (6 bases). CDR3 length: 16 residues. Germline CDR1 is SNHLY and CDR2 is FYNNEI. V lost 2 bases, J lost 0 bases, and 8 bases lay in between. The CDR3 region is CASSEQGGSGANVLTF. The DNA for the CDR3 is TGTGCCAGCAGTGAACAGGGAGGCTCTGGGGCCAACGTCCTGACTTTC.

This sequence joins TRBV5-4 and TRBJ2-5, with TRBD1 matching 11 bases. The CDR3 is 17 residues long. CDR1 is SGHNT and CDR2 is YYREEE in the germline V gene (reference sequence). Trimming removed 3 bases from V and 2 bases from J; junction bases left unmatched: 9. The CDR3 bases are TGTGCCAGCAGCTCAGTCGGACAGGGGGCGAAACAAGAGACCCAGTACTTC. Encoded protein: CASSSVGQGAKQETQYF.

This rearrangement joins TRBV12-3 or TRBV12-4 to TRBJ1-2; D unresolved. Trimming cost V 8 bases and J 6 bases, with 13 bases left between them. The CDR3 sequence is 12 residues long. CDR3 nucleotides: TGTGCCAGCGCCCTGGCTTATCATGGCTACACCTTC. It translates to CASALAYHGYTF.

This sequence joins TRBV24-1 and TRBJ1-2; tentative D call: TRBD1 (6 bases). V lost 6 bases and J lost 8, with 18 bases in between. The CDR3 contains 14 residues. Germline CDR1 and CDR2: KGHDR and SFDVKD. The CDR3 loop is CATSYRENRGGYTF. CDR3 in DNA: TGTGCCACCAGTTACAGGGAGAATCGAGGCGGCTACACCTTC.

The chain links TRBV6-4 to TRBJ2-4, with 11 bases that match TRBD2. The V gene's germline CDR1 is MRHNA and CDR2 SNTAGT. V was pared by 0 bases and J by 3 bases, with 7 bases of the junction left unmatched. The CDR3 has 18 amino acids. In DNA form, the CDR3 reads TGTGCCAGCAGTGACTCTCTGGTAGCGGGAGGGGTCAAAAACATTCAGTACTTC. Translating gives CASSDSLVAGGVKNIQYF.

The chain links TRBV6-2 or TRBV6-3 to TRBJ2-7; 8 bases line up with TRBD2. The germline V gene has CDR1 MNHEY and CDR2 SVGEGT. The CDR3 covers 13 residues. Trimming removed 4 bases from V and 4 bases from J; junction bases left unmatched: 3. The chain's CDR3 is CASSLLAEYEQYF. Written as DNA, the CDR3 is TGTGCCAGCAGTTTACTAGCGGAGTACGAGCAGTACTTC.

The chain uses TRBV9 and TRBJ2-7; D remains ambiguous. Germline values: CDR1 SGDLS, CDR2 YYNGEE. The CDR3 totals 11 residues. V was clipped by 3 bases and J by 5 bases, with 6 bases between them. The CDR3 DNA reads as TGTGCCAGCAGCGCCCGAGACGAGCAGTACTTC. It is translated as CASSARDEQYF.

In nucleotides, the CDR3 is TGTGCCAGCACCAACCCCCTAGGGGCCGGTACTGAAGCTTTCTTT. The encoded protein is CASTNPLGAGTEAFF. This chain joins TRBV7-9 and TRBJ1-1; D may be TRBD1 (5 bases). Germline assignment: CDR1 SEHNR and CDR2 FQNEAQ (reference sequence). V was pared by 7 bases and J by 5 bases, with 20 bases between. The CDR3 is 15 amino acids.

The chain employs TRBV4-2 and TRBJ2-2, with TRBD1 as a possible D gene (6 bases). The CDR3 totals 15 residues. In germline, CDR1 is LGHNA, CDR2 YNFKEQ. Trimming took 4 bases from V and 1 from J, leaving 10 bases between them. The chain's CDR3 is CASSPVTGNTGELFF. The DNA for the CDR3 is TGTGCCAGCAGCCCTGTGACAGGGAACACCGGGGAGCTGTTTTTT.

The chain combines TRBV7-2 with TRBJ1-1; D is unclear. Germline CDR1 is SGHTA and CDR2 is FQGNSA. Trimming left V 2 bases short and J 4 bases short, with 11 bases between. The CDR3 totals 14 residues. The CDR3 here is CASSLMQSSTEAFF. CDR3 DNA: TGTGCCAGCAGCTTAATGCAATCGAGCACTGAAGCTTTCTTT. The full variable domain, completed using reference TRBV7-2 and TRBJ1-1, is GAGVSQSPSNKVTEKGKDVELRCDPISGHTALYWYRQSLGQGLEFLIYFQGNSAPDKSGLPSDRFSAERTGGSVSTLTIQRTQQEDSAVYLCASSLMQSSTEAFFGQGTRLTVV.

The V call is TRBV5-1, the J call TRBJ2-2, with 7 bases matching TRBD1. Germline V gives CDR1 SGHRS, CDR2 YFSETQ. The V segment lost 0 bases and the J segment 1 base; nucleotides outside the gene matches: 3. The CDR3 is made up of 16 amino acids. CDR3 residues: CASSLEGARNTGELFF. DNA of the CDR3: TGCGCCAGCAGCTTGGAGGGGGCGCGGAACACCGGGGAGCTGTTTTTT. The complete variable domain, with remaining parts taken from reference TRBV5-1 and TRBJ2-2, reads KAGVTQTPRYLIKTRGQQVTLSCSPISGHRSVSWYQQTPGQGLQFLFEYFSETQRNKGNFPGRFSGRQFSNSRSEMNVSTLELGDSALYLCASSLEGARNTGELFFGEGSRLTVL.

The count of this clone is one. The V and J genes are TRBV6-2 or TRBV6-3 and TRBJ2-7; 7 nucleotides agree with TRBD1. This CDR3 has 14 amino acids. Looked up from germline, CDR1 is MNHEY and CDR2 is SVGEGT. V shed 4 bases and J 2 bases; nucleotides not matched to a gene: 5. CDR3 DNA: TGTGCCAGCAGTTCGACAGGGTCGACCTACGAGCAGTACTTC. Translated, it gives CASSSTGSTYEQYF.

The rearrangement uses TRBV5-4 and TRBJ1-2; 10 bases are shared with TRBD1. Germline assignment: CDR1 SGHNT and CDR2 YYREEE (reference sequence). CDR3 length: 16 amino acids. Trimming removed 0 bases from V and 2 bases from J; junction bases left unmatched: 4. CDR3: CASSLAWGQGNYGYTF. The CDR3, as DNA: TGTGCCAGCAGCTTGGCCTGGGGACAGGGGAACTATGGCTACACCTTC.

This clone occurred many times. The chain employs TRBV15 and TRBJ2-2; 8 nucleotides match TRBD1. V shed 4 bases, J shed 13 bases, and the junction held 5 bases outside the gene matches. Germline CDR1 LNHNV, CDR2 YYDKDF (reference sequence). The CDR3 loop spans 12 amino acids. Here the CDR3 DNA reads TGTGCCACCAGCATCGGTGGACAGGGGCTGTTTTTT. Amino acid sequence: CATSIGGQGLFF.

The chain carries TRBV6-5 and TRBJ2-7, with 11 bases matching TRBD2. The CDR3 covers 12 residues. V lost 8 bases and J lost 3; bases outside the gene matches: 0. CDR1 is MNHEY and CDR2 is SVGAGI in the germline V gene. DNA of the CDR3: TGTGCCAGCGGGACTAGCGGCTACGAGCAGTACGTC. It specifies CASGTSGYEQYV.

The genes are TRBV19 and TRBJ1-6, with TRBD1 matching 7 bases. The CDR3 is made up of 17 amino acids. Per the germline V gene, CDR1 is LNHDA and CDR2 is SQIVND (reference sequence). V gave up 3 bases and J gave up 3 bases; unmatched junction bases: 8. The CDR3 region is CASSIVPGQYYNSPLHF. The CDR3, as DNA: TGTGCCAGTAGTATTGTACCGGGACAGTACTATAATTCACCCCTCCACTTT.

The rearrangement joins TRBV19 to TRBJ2-2, with D perhaps matching TRBD2 (6 bases). The CDR3 extends over 15 amino acids. CDR1 is LNHDA, CDR2 SQIVND, per germline (reference sequence). Between the trimmed V and J ends, which lost 8 bases and 0 bases, there was a span of 13 bases. The CDR3: CASRLVFANTGELFF. The CDR3 DNA sequence: TGTGCCAGTCGACTAGTTTTCGCGAACACCGGGGAGCTGTTTTTT.

This sequence joins TRBV4-3 and TRBJ1-2; 8 nucleotides line up with TRBD1. V lost 0 bases, J lost 4 bases, and 4 bases stayed unmatched. CDR3 length: 15 residues. Germline-derived CDR1 and CDR2 are LGHNA and YSLEER. Written as DNA, the CDR3 is TGCGCCAGCAGCCAAGAATCGGACAGGGCCTATGGCTACACCTTC. Protein: CASSQESDRAYGYTF.

The chain is built from TRBV11-2 and TRBJ1-1; 9 bases are shared with TRBD1. The CDR3 contains 14 residues. The V segment lost 5 bases and the J segment 1 base; nucleotides outside the gene matches: 2. Germline V gene sequence: CDR1 SGHAT, CDR2 FQNNGV. The CDR3 loop reads CASSGTGRNTEAFF. In DNA, the CDR3 is TGTGCCAGCAGCGGGACAGGGAGGAACACTGAAGCTTTCTTT.

V usage is TRBV10-3 and J usage is TRBJ2-5; TRBD2 aligns across 9 bases. V dropped 4 bases and J dropped 1; count of bases not matched to a gene: 7. This CDR3 spans 16 amino acids. The V gene's germline CDR1 is ENHRY and CDR2 SYGVKD. The CDR3 sequence is CAISARNSGSQETQYF. The CDR3 DNA sequence: TGTGCCATCAGTGCCCGAAATAGCGGGAGCCAAGAGACCCAGTACTTC.